This record looks at one T cell receptor (beta chain) sequence and its context. Treatment noted: some 20 received Ad26.COV2.S at low or high dose, single or two shots; several received placebo; per-sample allocation not given. Day 63 following the first vaccine or placebo injection was when the samples were taken. The data belong to a study of Ad26.COV2.S vaccination and SARS-CoV-2 variants. Deletions cut 5 bases from V and 0 bases from J, with 13 bases between. The CDR3 is made up of 15 amino acids. The germline V gene encodes CDR1 LNHDA and CDR2 SQIVND (reference sequence). Profiled with immunoSEQ multiplex PCR; TCRdb holds only in-frame clones, not every one. The sample includes over 450,000 clones, around 89% of them seen just once.

This chain links TRBV19 with TRBJ1-2, with D possibly TRBD1 on 5 matching bases. This specimen consisted of peripheral blood, obtained in a trial of Ad26.COV2.S vaccine versus placebo. This sequence was found in a person between 18 and 59 years old who received the Ad26.COV2.S COVID-19 vaccine or a placebo. The CDR3 DNA reads as TGTGCCAGTAGTGTCATTGACAGTTCTAACTATGGCTACACCTTC. Translating gives CASSVIDSSNYGYTF.